The present T cell receptor (beta chain) was sequenced within a study of blood T cells in healthy people across ages (dated by TCRdb to the mid-2010s). As for the study more broadly: In model experiments, roughly one uniquely barcoded TCR beta cDNA molecule per two T cells was captured by template switching. The study measured age-related changes in TCR beta repertoire diversity using deep sequencing normalized with unique cDNA molecular identifiers. The study analyzed two additional independent replicas of 1 million unique cDNA reads from the same blood draw for two donors, one aged 18 to 29 and one aged 80 or older. To avoid experimental bias, donors of different ages were distributed randomly across sequencing lanes. The donors were divided into four age groups: young (average around 17 years), middle-aged (under 40), aged (62) and long-lived (roughly 86).

As to this clonotype: Its cognate antigen has yet to be identified. No much larger clone is present one base from it, and per-base qualities are unavailable.

Libraries were constructed by 5' RACE. The instrument was an Illumina HiSeq 2500. The second PCR ran for about 6 to 12 cycles and used a J-beta primer mix along with a sample-barcoded 5' primer. Each TCR beta cDNA molecule received a unique molecular identifier from a template-switch 5' adaptor carrying 12 random nucleotides. Each sample yielded at least 2.5 million CDR3-containing paired-end reads. First-strand cDNA was synthesized from all RNA with the Mint cDNA synthesis kit, primed by a TRBC-specific oligonucleotide. All cDNA was treated with uracil-DNA glycosylase and then went through a first 18-cycle PCR with the universal primers M1SS and BC2_uni_R. The authors' pipeline ran thus. For normalization, 1 million high-quality reads, each with a distinct molecular identifier, were randomly selected from each sample. Instead of being binned into consensus sequences, reads with shared molecular identifiers were discarded. MiTCR, run with a Q25 quality threshold and the strictest error-elimination algorithm, handled CDR3 identification, clonotype clustering and error correction. Lower-bound total TCR beta diversity was estimated with a nonparametric unseen species model using Euler transformation. TCRdb reprocessed the public reads (quality trimming at Q25 with fastp, clone calling with MiXCR) and kept in-frame beta chains. Rows matching on CDR3 protein sequence are summarized as one entry with the most common DNA and genes. These V and J calls rely on TCRdb rather than the paper's analysis. The sample has about 1,400,000 distinct CDR3 sequences on record, 42% of them singletons. The ten largest clones represent 7.9% of the sample.

Donors were a few dozen systemically healthy Caucasian individuals from Russia aged roughly 6 to 100 years. Each donor gave approximately 9.3 milliliters of peripheral blood, collected into EDTA-treated Vacutainer tubes. PBMCs were isolated by Ficoll-Paque density-gradient centrifugation, with at least 7 million obtained per sample. Trizol reagent was used to extract total RNA from PBMCs, with at least 5.5 micrograms per sample. For every donor, flow cytometry on a PBMC aliquot measured the percentage of naive CD45RAhigh/CD27high T cells. Study-wide conclusions, independent of this receptor: As age increased, observed TCR beta diversity per million T cells dropped in a roughly linear way, and a significant reduction was already evident by age 40. Estimates of total diversity based on one million sequenced T cells were considered lower bounds and underestimates. Because profiling used bulk unsorted PBMCs, naive and antigen-experienced compartments could not be compared conclusively. Observed TCR beta diversity correlated strongly with the percentage of naive T cells measured by flow cytometry. Compared with the aged group, more naive CD4+ T cells, fewer expanded clones and increased TCR diversity were shown by the long-lived group, suggesting age selection. Because the CMV infection status of the donors was unknown, age-related changes in expanded clonotypes may potentially have been confounded.

CDR3 length: 15 amino acids, cysteine to phenylalanine. Only the CDR3 region is kept as DNA, spanning 45 bases read in frame from base 1. V is pared back by 2 bases and J by 5 bases, with 15 bases lying between the germline termini. Taken from the germline V gene, the CDR1 and CDR2 loops are MGHRA and YSYEKL. The clonotype comes from a woman in her late teens or twenties in good health. The chain employs TRBV4-1 and TRBJ1-1; no D segment can be confidently identified. Material for sequencing was blood. The DNA reads as follows: TGCGCCAGCAGCCAATTATTCGTGTGGCAGACTGAAGCTTTCTTT. Translated, this gives CASSQLFVWQTEAFF.